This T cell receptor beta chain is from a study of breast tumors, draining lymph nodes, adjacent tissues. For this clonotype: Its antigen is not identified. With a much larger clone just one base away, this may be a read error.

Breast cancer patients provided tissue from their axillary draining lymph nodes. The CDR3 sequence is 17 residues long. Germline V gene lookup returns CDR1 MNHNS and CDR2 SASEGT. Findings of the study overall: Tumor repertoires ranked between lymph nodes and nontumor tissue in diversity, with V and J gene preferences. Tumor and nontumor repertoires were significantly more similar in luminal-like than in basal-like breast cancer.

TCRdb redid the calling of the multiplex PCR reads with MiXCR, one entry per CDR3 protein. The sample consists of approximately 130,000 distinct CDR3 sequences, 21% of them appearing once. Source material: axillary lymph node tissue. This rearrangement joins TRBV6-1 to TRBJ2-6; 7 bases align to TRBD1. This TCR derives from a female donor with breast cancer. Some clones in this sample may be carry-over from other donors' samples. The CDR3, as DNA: TGTGCCAGCAAAAGACAGGGCGTAAAAGATGGGGCCAGCGTCCTGACTTTC. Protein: CASKRQGVKDGASVLTF.